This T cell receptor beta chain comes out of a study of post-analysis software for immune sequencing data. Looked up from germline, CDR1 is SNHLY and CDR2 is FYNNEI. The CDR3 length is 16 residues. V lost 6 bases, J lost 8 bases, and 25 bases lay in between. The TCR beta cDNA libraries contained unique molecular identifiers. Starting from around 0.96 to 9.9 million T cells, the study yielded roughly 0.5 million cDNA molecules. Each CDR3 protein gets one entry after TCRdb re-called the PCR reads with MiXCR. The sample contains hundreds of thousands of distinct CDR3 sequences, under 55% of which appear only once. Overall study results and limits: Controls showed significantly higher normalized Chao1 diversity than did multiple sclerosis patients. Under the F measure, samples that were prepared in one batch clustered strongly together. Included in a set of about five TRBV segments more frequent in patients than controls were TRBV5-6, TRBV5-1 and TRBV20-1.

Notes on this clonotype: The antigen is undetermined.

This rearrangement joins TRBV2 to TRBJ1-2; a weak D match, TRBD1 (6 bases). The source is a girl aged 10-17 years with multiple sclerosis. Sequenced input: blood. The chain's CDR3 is CASSRSPRTGSLGYTF. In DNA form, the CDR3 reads TGTGCCAGCAGCCGAAGCCCGCGAACAGGGTCTCTCGGCTACACCTTC.